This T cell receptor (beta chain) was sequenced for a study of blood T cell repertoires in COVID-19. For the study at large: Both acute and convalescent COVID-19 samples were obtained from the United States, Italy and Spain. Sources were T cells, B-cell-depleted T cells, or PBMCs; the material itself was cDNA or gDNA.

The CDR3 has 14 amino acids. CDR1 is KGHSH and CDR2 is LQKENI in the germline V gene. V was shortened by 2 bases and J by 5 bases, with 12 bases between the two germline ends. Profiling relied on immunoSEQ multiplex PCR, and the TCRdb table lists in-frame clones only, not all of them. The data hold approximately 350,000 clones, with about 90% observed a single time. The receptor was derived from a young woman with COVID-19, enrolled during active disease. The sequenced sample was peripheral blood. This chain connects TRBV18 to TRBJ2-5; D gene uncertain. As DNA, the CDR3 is TGTGCCAGCTCACCATTTCCTCGGCGGGAGACCCAGTACTTC. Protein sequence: CASSPFPRRETQYF.